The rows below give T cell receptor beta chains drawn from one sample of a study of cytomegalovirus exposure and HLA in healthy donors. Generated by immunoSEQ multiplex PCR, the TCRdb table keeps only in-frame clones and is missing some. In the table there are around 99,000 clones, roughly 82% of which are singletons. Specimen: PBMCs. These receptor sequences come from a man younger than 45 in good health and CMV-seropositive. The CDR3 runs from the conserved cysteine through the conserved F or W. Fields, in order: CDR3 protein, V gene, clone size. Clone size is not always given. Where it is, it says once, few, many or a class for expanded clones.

CDR3: CASSRSSGGIADTQYF
V: TRBV18
size: NA

CDR3: CASSYSRSGNTEAFF
V: TRBV6-5
size: NA

CDR3: CASAEGLHYNEQFF
V: TRBV7-8
size: NA

CDR3: CASRAGGTGEQFF
V: TRBV2
size: NA

CDR3: CAWSGPSGNTEAFF
V: TRBV30
size: NA

CDR3: CASGGQSYSNQPQHF
V: TRBV10-2
size: NA

CDR3: CASSLSVTLAKNIQYF
V: TRBV5-6
size: few

CDR3: CASSLEQSGNTIYF
V: TRBV5-1
size: NA

CDR3: CASKLAGGQDTQYF
V: TRBV5-1
size: NA

CDR3: CASSESNSYEQYF
V: TRBV2
size: NA

CDR3: CASSSPSQADTEAFF
V: TRBV11-2
size: NA

CDR3: CASSLDLSGPPIQSYEQYF
V: TRBV11-2
size: once

CDR3: CSSSFLTGSYNEQFF
V: TRBV7-9
size: NA

CDR3: CASTPRESSYNEQFF
V: TRBV5-8
size: few

CDR3: CASRTGGTVRAQYF
V: TRBV5-1
size: once

CDR3: CASSLGLAGVTDTQYF
V: TRBV5-1
size: few

CDR3: CASSLATGGYTF
V: TRBV7-9
size: NA

CDR3: CASSYLRGTGELFF
V: TRBV6-5
size: once

CDR3: CAISRTERDRGHEQYF
V: TRBV10-3
size: NA

CDR3: CASSSGTGGYEQYF
V: TRBV11-2
size: NA

CDR3: CASSLRDSHQETQYF
V: TRBV7-9
size: NA

CDR3: CASSKAAIAGHQETQYF
V: TRBV21-1
size: few

CDR3: CASSDIGELFF
V: TRBV10-2
size: NA

CDR3: CASSPAQGRGNTEAFF
V: TRBV5-1
size: NA

CDR3: CASSSTSGSSYEQYF
V: TRBV6-6
size: NA

CDR3: CSALRDSGYTF
V: TRBV20-1
size: once

CDR3: CASSQADRDTKRETQYF
V: TRBV14
size: NA

CDR3: CASSLRGPENTEAFF
V: TRBV7-8
size: NA

CDR3: CAWTRRGNQETQYF
V: TRBV30
size: NA

CDR3: CASSDRLVYEQYF
V: TRBV2
size: NA

CDR3: CAWSVRQGQPQHF
V: TRBV30
size: NA

CDR3: CASSFPLKTGTGSYGYTF
V: TRBV7-9
size: NA

CDR3: CASSQIGTRILNEQFF
V: TRBV4-1
size: NA

CDR3: CASSGRLAGANSYNEQFF
V: TRBV5-4
size: NA

CDR3: CASSPGGLAGGGTTDTQYF
V: TRBV11-2
size: NA

CDR3: CASEGAGGRGRETQYF
V: TRBV6-6
size: NA

CDR3: CASSAGVSPLHF
V: TRBV7-9
size: few

CDR3: CASSGQSYEQYF
V: TRBV2
size: NA

CDR3: CASSFNHRFPDWLNTEAFF
V: TRBV5-6
size: NA

CDR3: CSVEGIGGGQFTDTQYF
V: TRBV29-1
size: NA

CDR3: CASSLTGAVGELFF
V: TRBV5-1
size: NA

CDR3: CASGPEWASNTGELFF
V: TRBV5-1
size: few

CDR3: CASTGPGPNYGYTF
V: TRBV6-1
size: NA

CDR3: CASSLGDRKNTGELFF
V: TRBV5-4
size: NA

CDR3: CASSSGQGNEKLFF
V: TRBV5-1
size: NA

CDR3: CASGLVGVDTQYF
V: TRBV12-5
size: NA

CDR3: CASRGQGLAGNTIYF
V: TRBV6-1
size: NA

CDR3: CAWGMWGGADTQYF
V: TRBV30
size: NA

CDR3: CASSSKRGPYNEQFF
V: TRBV11-3
size: NA

CDR3: CASVQLAGGADTQYF
V: TRBV10-2
size: NA

CDR3: CASSYSTGSYYGYTF
V: TRBV6-5
size: once

CDR3: CASSLIGTGGTEAFF
V: TRBV28
size: NA

CDR3: CASSSLPGGRTSGIYEQYF
V: TRBV11-2
size: NA

CDR3: CASSPSQSYNSPLHF
V: TRBV7-9
size: NA

CDR3: CASSLAPAGGPGELFF
V: TRBV7-2
size: NA

CDR3: CASSETVNYGYTF
V: TRBV5-1
size: NA

CDR3: CAGGEYGNQPQHF
V: TRBV2
size: NA

CDR3: CASSLGYGETQYF
V: TRBV5-6
size: NA

CDR3: CASSVDTSSGNTIYF
V: TRBV2
size: NA

CDR3: CASSPENTGELFF
V: TRBV5-1
size: NA